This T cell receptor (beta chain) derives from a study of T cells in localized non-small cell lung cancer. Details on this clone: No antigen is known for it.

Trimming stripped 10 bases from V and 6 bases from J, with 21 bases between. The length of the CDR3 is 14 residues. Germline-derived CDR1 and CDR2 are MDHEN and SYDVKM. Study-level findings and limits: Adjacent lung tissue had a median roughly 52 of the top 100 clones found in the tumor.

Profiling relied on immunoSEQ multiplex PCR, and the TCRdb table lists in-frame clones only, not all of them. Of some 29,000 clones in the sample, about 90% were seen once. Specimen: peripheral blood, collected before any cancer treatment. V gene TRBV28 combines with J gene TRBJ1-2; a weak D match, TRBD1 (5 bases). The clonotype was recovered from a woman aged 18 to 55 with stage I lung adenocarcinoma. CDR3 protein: CATLVGQATHGYTF. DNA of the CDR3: TGTGCCACTCTAGTGGGGCAAGCTACTCATGGCTACACCTTC.